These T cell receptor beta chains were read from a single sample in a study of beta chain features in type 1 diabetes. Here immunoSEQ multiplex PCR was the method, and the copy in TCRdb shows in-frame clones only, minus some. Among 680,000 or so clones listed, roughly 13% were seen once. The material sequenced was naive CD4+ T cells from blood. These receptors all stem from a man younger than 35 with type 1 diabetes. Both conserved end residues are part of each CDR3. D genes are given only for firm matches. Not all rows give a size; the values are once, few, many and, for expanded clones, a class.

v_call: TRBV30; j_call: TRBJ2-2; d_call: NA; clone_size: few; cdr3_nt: TGTGCCTGGAGGGGGTGGCCCACCGCCGGGGAGCTGTTTTTT; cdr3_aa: CAWRGWPTAGELFF
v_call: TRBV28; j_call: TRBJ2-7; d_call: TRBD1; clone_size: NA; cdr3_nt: TGTGCCAGCAGCACTACCGGACAGGGGACCTACGAGCAGTACTTC; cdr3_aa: CASSTTGQGTYEQYF
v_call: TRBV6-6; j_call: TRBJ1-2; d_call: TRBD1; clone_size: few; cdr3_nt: TGTGCCAGCAGTTACTCGATGGACAGGGAAGGCTACACCTTC; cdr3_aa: CASSYSMDREGYTF
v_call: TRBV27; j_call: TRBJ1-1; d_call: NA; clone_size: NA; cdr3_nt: TGTGCCAGCAGTTTAGGGGAGGGCGTAAGCACTGAAGCTTTCTTT; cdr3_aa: CASSLGEGVSTEAFF
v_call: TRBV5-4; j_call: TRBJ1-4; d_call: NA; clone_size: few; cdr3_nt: TGTGCCAGCAGCTTTGACAGGTCAACTAATGAAAAACTGTTTTTT; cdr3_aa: CASSFDRSTNEKLFF
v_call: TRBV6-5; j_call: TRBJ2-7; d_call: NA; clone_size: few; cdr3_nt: TGTGCCAGCAGTTACGAGGCAGGTCCCACCTACGAGCAGTACTTC; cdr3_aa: CASSYEAGPTYEQYF
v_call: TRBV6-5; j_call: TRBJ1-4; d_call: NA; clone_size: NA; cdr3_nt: TGTGCCAGCAGTCGGACGGGAGCAACTAATGAAAAACTGTTTTTT; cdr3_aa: CASSRTGATNEKLFF
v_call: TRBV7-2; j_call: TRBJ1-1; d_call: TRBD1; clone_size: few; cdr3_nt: TGTGCCAGCAGCCCCCGGACAGGGGTCACTGAAGCTTTCTTT; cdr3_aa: CASSPRTGVTEAFF
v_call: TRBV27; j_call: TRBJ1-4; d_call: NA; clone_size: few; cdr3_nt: TGTGCCTCTTCAGGGACTGGAAAACTGTTTTTT; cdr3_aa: CASSGTGKLFF
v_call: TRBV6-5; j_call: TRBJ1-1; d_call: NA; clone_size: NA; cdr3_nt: TGTGCCAGCAGTACGGGACACCCGAACACTGAAGCTTTCTTT; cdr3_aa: CASSTGHPNTEAFF
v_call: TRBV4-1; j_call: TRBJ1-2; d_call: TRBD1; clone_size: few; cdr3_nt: TGCGCCAGCAGCCACGGACAGGGGGCTGGCTATGGCTACACCTTC; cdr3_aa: CASSHGQGAGYGYTF
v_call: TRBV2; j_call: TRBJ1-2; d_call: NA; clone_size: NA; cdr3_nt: TGTGCCAGCAGTGAACAGGTCTATGGCTACACCTTC; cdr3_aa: CASSEQVYGYTF
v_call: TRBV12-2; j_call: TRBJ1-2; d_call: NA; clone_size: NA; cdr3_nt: TGTGCAAGTCGAGCTATAGGCCAGTGTAACTATGGCTACACCTTC; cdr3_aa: CASRAIGQCNYGYTF
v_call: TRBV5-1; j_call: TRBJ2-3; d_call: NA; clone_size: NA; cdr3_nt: TGCGCCAGCAGCTTGCCAGAGATTCTGGGTGTAGATACGAAGTATTTT; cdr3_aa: CASSLPEILGVDTKYF